The source of this T cell receptor beta chain is a study of T-cell reconstitution after alpha-beta-depleted transplantation in children listed by TCRdb under 2016. A note on the overall study: Using TCR repertoire profiling, the study quantitatively followed how T-cell immune reconstitution unfolded in children after TCRalphabeta/CD19-depleted allogeneic hematopoietic cell transplantation.

This clonotype has more than one count but fewer than ten. The clone's antigen remains unknown. Per-nucleotide qualities are absent, and no much larger clonotype sits a single base away. The CDR3, from cysteine to phenylalanine, totals 14 residues. Left in the record is the CDR3 DNA by itself, 42 bases read in frame from the first base. In the germline V gene, CDR1 corresponds to SGHDT and CDR2 to YYEEEE. The junction carries 12 bases between V and J, which are trimmed by 3 bases and 2 bases respectively. The library relied on PCR. The instrument given in TCRdb is Illumina HiSeq 2500. Molecular barcoding was employed in the preparation of TCR libraries, with unique molecular identifiers being used to normalize TCRbeta repertoire quantification. TCRdb reprocessed the public reads (quality trimming at Q25 with fastp, clone calling with MiXCR) and kept in-frame beta chains. Identical CDR3 protein sequences are pooled into one entry, listed with their most common genes and DNA. The sample profile shows some 280,000 distinct CDR3 sequences; roughly 9.5% of them were found once. The ten top clones hold about 9.5% of the sample.

This receptor was obtained from a human donor who donated a stem cell graft to a child with SCID. The sample consisted of PBMCs from the stem cell graft donor, taken from the stem cell graft. The rearrangement joined TRBV5-6 to TRBJ2-7; a tentative D call is TRBD1 (6 bases match). The CDR3 sequence is CASSSTGYTYEQYF. The DNA sequence follows: TGTGCCAGCAGCTCCACAGGGTATACCTACGAGCAGTACTTC.